The 29 T cell receptor beta chains listed next were all sequenced from one sample in a study of beta chain features in type 1 diabetes. Study conclusions and caveats: Type 1 diabetes patients showed a moderate but significant shortening of TCRB CDR3s in all four CD4+ subsets.

Every bit of the isolated RNA underwent reverse transcription, so sequencing read expressed TCRB transcripts. Sequenced by immunoSEQ multiplex PCR; TCRdb stores in-frame clones only, minus some. This sample has under 850,000 clones; 13% occur once, and the top ten carry 0.022%. These receptors' antigens are unknown. The sequenced material came from naive CD4+ T cells from blood. The receptors here all came from a young man with type 1 diabetes.

The chain recombines TRBV10-1 with TRBJ2-1, with a possible D match to TRBD2 (6 bases). Trimming shortened V by 2 bases and J by 7 bases, and 9 bases separated the two germline ends. The CDR3 has 13 residues. Germline V lookup: CDR1 WNHNN, CDR2 SYGVQD (reference sequence). CDR3: CASSEDGGNEQFF. CDR3 DNA sequence: TGCGCCAGCAGTGAGGATGGGGGGAATGAGCAGTTCTTC.

The chain carries TRBV6-5 and TRBJ2-5, with 10 bases identical to TRBD1. J was trimmed by 5 bases and V by 7 bases; bases with no gene match: 7. Germline V gives CDR1 MNHEY, CDR2 SVGAGI. The CDR3 is made up of 14 amino acids. CDR3 residues: CASNRQGAGETQYF. In DNA form, the CDR3 reads TGTGCCAGCAATCGACAGGGGGCCGGGGAGACCCAGTACTTC.

This sequence joins TRBV7-3 and TRBJ2-5; 9 nucleotides match TRBD2. Per germline, CDR1 SGHTA and CDR2 FQGTGA. The CDR3 extends over 14 amino acids. Trimming cost V 4 bases and J 3 bases; bases outside gene matches: 3. CDR3 coding DNA: TGTGCCAGCAGCTCCGGACTAGCGAAAGAGACCCAGTACTTC. Translating it yields CASSSGLAKETQYF.

V usage is TRBV5-1 and J usage is TRBJ2-7, with no clear D. The CDR3 is made up of 16 amino acids. Trimming took 0 bases from V and 2 from J, leaving 15 bases between them. Germline CDR1 and CDR2: SGHRS and YFSETQ. CDR3 nucleotide sequence: TGCGCCAGCAGCTTGGCTCCCCCCCCAGGCGCCTACGAGCAGTACTTC. Protein sequence: CASSLAPPPGAYEQYF.

This chain links TRBV9 with TRBJ2-3; 10 bases align to TRBD2. The J segment lost 0 bases and the V segment lost 1 base, leaving 8 bases of the junction unmatched. The CDR3 consists of 18 residues. Germline V gene data show CDR1 as SGDLS and CDR2 as YYNGEE. CDR3 sequence reads: CASSVSSSGGPSTDTQYF. The DNA for the CDR3 is TGTGCCAGCAGCGTATCGTCTAGCGGGGGACCTAGCACAGATACGCAGTATTTT.

This clone showed up just a few times. The chain uses TRBV5-4 and TRBJ2-1; no clear D. V dropped 4 bases and J dropped 0 bases, with 11 bases sitting between them. The germline gives CDR1 SGHNT, CDR2 YYREEE (reference sequence). CDR3 size: 15 residues. The CDR3 region has the DNA TGTGCCAGCAGCAAAACTACAAGCTCCTACAATGAGCAGTTCTTC. This sequence encodes CASSKTTSSYNEQFF.

The rearrangement links TRBV30 to TRBJ1-2; 9 bases are a match to TRBD1. CDR1 and CDR2 from the germline V gene are GTSNPN and SVGIG (reference sequence). The CDR3 is made up of 13 amino acids. The V gene end was trimmed by 4 bases and the J gene end by 5 bases; junction bases not matched to a gene: 5. This CDR3 is CAWNKDRGYGYTF. The CDR3 nucleotides read TGTGCCTGGAATAAGGACAGGGGATATGGCTACACCTTC.

V usage is TRBV5-1 and J usage is TRBJ1-2, with TRBD1 matching 8 bases. The CDR3 consists of 18 residues. The germline V gene has CDR1 SGHRS and CDR2 YFSETQ. Trimming took 6 bases from V and 3 from J; bases not matched to a gene: 19. CDR3 sequence: CASNSDRGRIRMDYGYTF. CDR3 nucleotide sequence: TGCGCCAGCAACTCCGACAGGGGTAGGATCCGGATGGACTATGGCTACACCTTC.

Only a few counts were recorded for this clone. The J gene is TRBJ2-5, the V gene TRBV4-1; 8 bases agree with TRBD1. The CDR3 is 15 residues long. The V gene end was trimmed by 0 bases and the J gene end by 3 bases; junction bases not matched to a gene: 3. CDR1 is MGHRA, CDR2 YSYEKL, per germline. CDR3: CASSQDSGGEETQYF. The CDR3, as DNA: TGCGCCAGCAGCCAAGATTCAGGGGGCGAAGAGACCCAGTACTTC.

This sequence joins TRBV9 and TRBJ2-7; 11 positions match TRBD2. The CDR3 extends over 15 amino acids. Germline trimming cut 0 bases from V and 7 bases from J; bases unmatched to any gene: 6. Germline loops: CDR1 SGDLS, CDR2 YYNGEE. The CDR3 loop is CASSVEGSSGREQYF. CDR3 sequence (DNA): TGTGCCAGCAGCGTAGAAGGATCTAGCGGGAGGGAGCAGTACTTC.

The chain joins TRBV27 to TRBJ2-2, with D uncertain. The CDR3 consists of 15 residues. Germline-derived CDR1 and CDR2 are MNHEY and SMNVEV (reference sequence). V dropped 6 bases and J dropped 4 bases, with 15 bases sitting between them. The CDR3 DNA is TGTGCCAGCAGGCGCCCCGGGTCGGGCACCGGGGAGCTGTTTTTT. This gives the protein CASRRPGSGTGELFF.

The chain employs TRBV28 and TRBJ1-4, with D possibly matching TRBD1 (5 bases). Germline V gene lookup returns CDR1 MDHEN and CDR2 SYDVKM. V lost 8 bases and J 0 bases, leaving 10 bases between the germline ends. The CDR3 extends over 14 amino acids. CDR3 in amino acids: CASLSGATNEKLFF. The CDR3 coding sequence is TGTGCCAGCCTTTCGGGGGCAACTAATGAAAAACTGTTTTTT.

The CDR3 bases are TGCGCCAGCAGCCAAGGGGGTGGAGAAACCCAAGAGACCCAGTACTTC. It encodes CASSQGGGETQETQYF. This chain connects TRBV4-1 to TRBJ2-5; no clear D. Trimming cost V 1 base and J 1 base, with 13 bases left between them. The CDR3 contains 16 residues. CDR1 and CDR2 (germline): MGHRA, YSYEKL.

This clone was seen a handful of times. The CDR3 loop is CASSQVLGTGVGETQYF. The CDR3 DNA sequence: TGCGCCAGCAGCCAAGTTCTCGGGACAGGGGTTGGAGAGACCCAGTACTTC. V is TRBV4-1 and J is TRBJ2-5; 10 bases match TRBD1. V lost 1 base and J lost 4; bases outside the gene matches: 9. This CDR3 comprises 17 residues. Per the germline V gene, CDR1 is MGHRA and CDR2 is YSYEKL.

This chain uses TRBV6-1 with TRBJ1-2; D possibly corresponds to TRBD1 (6 bases). V was clipped by 7 bases and J by 7 bases, with 13 bases between them. The germline CDR1 and CDR2 sequences are MNHNS and SASEGT. The CDR3 runs 12 residues. CDR3 DNA sequence: TGTGCCAGCACCGAAAACAGGGTTGGCTACACCTTC. Translation gives CASTENRVGYTF.

The chain has TRBV15 and TRBJ1-2; unclear D gene. V lost 3 bases to trimming and J lost 2 bases, with 13 bases between them. This CDR3 region has 15 residues. From germline, CDR1 is LNHNV and CDR2 YYDKDF (reference sequence). The DNA of the CDR3 is TGTGCCACCAGCAGGGGCCCTGATGAGAACTATGGCTACACCTTC. It codes for CATSRGPDENYGYTF.

This clone has only one observation. The chain links TRBV5-1 to TRBJ1-1; the D gene is possibly TRBD1 (5 bases). CDR1 SGHRS and CDR2 YFSETQ come from the germline V gene. The V gene lost 0 bases and the J gene lost 3 bases, with 9 bases spanning the gap. The CDR3 has 14 residues. The CDR3 loop is CASSLVGVDTEAFF. The CDR3, as DNA: TGCGCCAGCAGCTTGGTGGGGGTGGACACTGAAGCTTTCTTT.

There are a few counts of this clone. The chain has TRBV29-1 and TRBJ2-7, with 9 bases aligning to TRBD1. The V and J ends lost 8 bases and 0 bases, in that order; junction bases with no gene match: 8. CDR1 is SQVTM and CDR2 is ANQGSEA in the germline V gene. This CDR3 has 14 amino acids. In nucleotides, the CDR3 is TGCAGCCTTCACCGGGACAGGGCCTCCTACGAGCAGTACTTC. This sequence encodes CSLHRDRASYEQYF.

The rearrangement links TRBV7-9 to TRBJ1-1, with D possibly being TRBD1 (6 bases). The CDR3 contains 15 residues. Germline CDR1 reads SEHNR; CDR2 reads FQNEAQ (reference sequence). V lost 1 base, J lost 5 bases, and 14 bases lay in between. The CDR3 region is CASSLDGRGETEAFF. CDR3 DNA: TGTGCCAGCAGCTTAGATGGCAGGGGAGAGACTGAAGCTTTCTTT.

This rearrangement joins TRBV30 to TRBJ1-5; D possibly corresponds to TRBD1 (6 bases). In germline, CDR1 is GTSNPN, CDR2 SVGIG (reference sequence). The CDR3 contains 15 residues. V was cut by 3 bases and J by 2 bases, with 14 bases left in between. CDR3 DNA: TGTGCCTGGAGCCGAGGGGGAAAAGGCAATCAGCCCCAGCATTTT. This sequence encodes CAWSRGGKGNQPQHF.

The gene calls are TRBV2 and TRBJ1-2; D may be TRBD1 (5 bases). This CDR3 has 14 amino acids. Trimming removed 7 bases at V and 2 bases at J, with 14 bases between. CDR1 is SNHLY and CDR2 is FYNNEI in the germline V gene. Here the CDR3 DNA reads TGTGCCAGCACCCCCGGTCGGGGGAACTATGGCTACACCTTC. Translated, it gives CASTPGRGNYGYTF.

This clone was picked up a small number of times. The sample has other DNA sequences that encode this CDR3 too. The chain employs TRBV4-1 and TRBJ2-5; D unresolved. This CDR3 is 11 amino acids long. Germline V gene sequence: CDR1 MGHRA, CDR2 YSYEKL. V lost 4 bases and J 4 bases, leaving 4 bases between the germline ends. The chain's CDR3 is CASSRGETQYF. The CDR3 DNA follows: TGCGCCAGCAGCCGGGGAGAGACCCAGTACTTC.

This clone was recorded a few times. The chain joins TRBV6-5 to TRBJ1-2, with a possible D match to TRBD1 (5 bases). CDR1 is MNHEY, CDR2 SVGAGI, per germline. Trimming cost V 4 bases and J 4 bases, with 7 bases left between them. The CDR3 contains 12 residues. CDR3 nucleotides: TGTGCCAGCAGTTTGGACACCTATGGCTACACCTTC. As protein: CASSLDTYGYTF.

The sample holds a few counts of this clone. The chain employs TRBV6-5 and TRBJ1-5, with D uncertain. Germline CDR1 and CDR2: MNHEY and SVGAGI. V lost 2 bases and J 3 bases, leaving 5 bases between the germline ends. The CDR3 has 13 amino acids. CDR3 bases: TGTGCCAGCAGTTACGGGTTCAATCAGCCCCAGCATTTT. Protein sequence: CASSYGFNQPQHF.

As regards this clone: The junction differs from germline at one of its ends, possibly a read error. The genes are TRBV7-7 and TRBJ2-5; TRBD2 agrees at 7 bases. This CDR3 spans 13 amino acids. CDR1 SSHAT and CDR2 FNYEAQ come from the germline V gene (reference sequence). The CDR3 sequence is CASSYRRGETQYF. The CDR3 coding sequence is TGTGCTAGCAGCTACAGGCGGGGGGAGACCCAGTACTTC.

The chain combines TRBV27 with TRBJ1-5; D not certain. V shed 6 bases and J shed 4 bases, with 13 bases lying between them. In germline, CDR1 is MNHEY, CDR2 SMNVEV (reference sequence). The CDR3 has 14 residues. The CDR3 here is CASSLNRENQPQHF. In DNA, the CDR3 is TGTGCCAGCAGCCTTAATAGGGAAAATCAGCCCCAGCATTTT.

The CDR3 loop reads CAWSVVLNTIYF. The CDR3 DNA reads TGTGCCTGGAGTGTGGTTCTGAACACCATATATTTT. J is TRBJ1-3 and V is TRBV30; D gene unclear. CDR1 and CDR2 from the germline V gene are GTSNPN and SVGIG (reference sequence). The CDR3 covers 12 residues. Deletions cut 0 bases from V and 7 bases from J, with 7 bases between.

In this sample, this clone turned up a few times. The chain joins TRBV10-3 to TRBJ2-1, with 10 nucleotides matching TRBD2. Germline V lookup: CDR1 ENHRY, CDR2 SYGVKD. After removal of 0 bases from V and 9 bases from J, the junction contained 2 bases not matched to a gene. The CDR3 runs to 14 residues. The CDR3: CAISESASGGEQFF. CDR3 DNA: TGTGCCATCAGTGAGTCGGCTAGCGGGGGTGAGCAGTTCTTC.

This clone was seen a few times. The chain combines TRBV5-4 with TRBJ2-4, with D possibly called TRBD1 or TRBD2 (5 bases each). The CDR3 covers 18 residues. V was shortened by 4 bases and J by 5 bases, with 25 bases between the two germline ends. Germline V gene lookup returns CDR1 SGHNT and CDR2 YYREEE (reference sequence). The CDR3 here is CASSLMGQGIGDQNIQYF. CDR3 in DNA: TGTGCCAGCAGCCTGATGGGGCAGGGAATCGGGGATCAAAACATTCAGTACTTC.